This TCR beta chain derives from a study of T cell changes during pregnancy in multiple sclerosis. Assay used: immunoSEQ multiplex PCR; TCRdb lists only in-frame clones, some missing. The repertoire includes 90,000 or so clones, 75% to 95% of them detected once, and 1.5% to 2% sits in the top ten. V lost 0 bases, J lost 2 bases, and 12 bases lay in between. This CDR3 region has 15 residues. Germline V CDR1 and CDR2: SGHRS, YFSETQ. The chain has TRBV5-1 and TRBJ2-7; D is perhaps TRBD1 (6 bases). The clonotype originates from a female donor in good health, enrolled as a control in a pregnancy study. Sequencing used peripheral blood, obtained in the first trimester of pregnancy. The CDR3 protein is CASSLARGETYEQYF. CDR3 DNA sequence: TGCGCCAGCAGCTTGGCCAGGGGCGAAACCTACGAGCAGTACTTC.